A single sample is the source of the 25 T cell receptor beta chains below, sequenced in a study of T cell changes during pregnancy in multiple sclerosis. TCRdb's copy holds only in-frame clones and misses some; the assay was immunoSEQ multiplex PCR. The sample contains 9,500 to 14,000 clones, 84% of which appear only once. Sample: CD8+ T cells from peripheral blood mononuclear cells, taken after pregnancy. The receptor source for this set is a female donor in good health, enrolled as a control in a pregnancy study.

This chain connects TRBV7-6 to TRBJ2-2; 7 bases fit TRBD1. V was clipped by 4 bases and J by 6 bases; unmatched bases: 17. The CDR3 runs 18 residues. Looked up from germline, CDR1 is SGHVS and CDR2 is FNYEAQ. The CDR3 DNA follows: TGTGCCAGCAGCTCCCTCACTACAGGGGTGGAGGTCCCCGGGGAGCTGTTTTTT. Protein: CASSSLTTGVEVPGELFF.

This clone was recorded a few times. In DNA, the CDR3 is TGTGCCAGCAGCGTAGATGTCTCTTTAAACTATGGCTACACCTTC. Translating it yields CASSVDVSLNYGYTF. The chain recombines TRBV9 with TRBJ1-2; D unclear. Germline V gene data show CDR1 as SGDLS and CDR2 as YYNGEE. Trimming shortened V by 0 bases and J by 2 bases, and 11 bases separated the two germline ends. The CDR3 is 15 amino acids.

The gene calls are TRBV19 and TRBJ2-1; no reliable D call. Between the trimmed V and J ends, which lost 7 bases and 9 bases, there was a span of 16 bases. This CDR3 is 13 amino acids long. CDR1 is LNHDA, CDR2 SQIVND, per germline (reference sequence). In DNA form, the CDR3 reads TGTGCCAGTACCTTTTTTGGAGCCACTGAGCAGTTCTTC. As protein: CASTFFGATEQFF.

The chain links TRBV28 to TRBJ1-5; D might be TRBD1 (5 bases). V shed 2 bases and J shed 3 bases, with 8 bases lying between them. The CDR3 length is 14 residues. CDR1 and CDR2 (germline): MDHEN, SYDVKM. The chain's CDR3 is CASSLGGYNQPQHF. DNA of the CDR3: TGTGCCAGCAGTTTAGGGGGGTACAATCAGCCCCAGCATTTT.

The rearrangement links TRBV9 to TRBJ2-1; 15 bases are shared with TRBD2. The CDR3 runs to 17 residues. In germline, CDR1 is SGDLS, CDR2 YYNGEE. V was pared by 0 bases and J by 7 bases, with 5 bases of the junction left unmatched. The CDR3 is CASSVEGTSGRWNEQFF. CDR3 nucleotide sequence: TGTGCCAGCAGCGTAGAAGGGACTAGCGGGAGGTGGAATGAGCAGTTCTTC.

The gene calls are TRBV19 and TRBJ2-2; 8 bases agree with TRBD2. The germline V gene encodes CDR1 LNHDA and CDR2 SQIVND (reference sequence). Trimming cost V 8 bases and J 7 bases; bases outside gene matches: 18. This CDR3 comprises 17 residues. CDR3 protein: CASEGWGSGSGGGELFF. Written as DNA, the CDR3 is TGTGCCAGTGAAGGGTGGGGCAGCGGGAGTGGTGGCGGGGAGCTGTTTTTT.

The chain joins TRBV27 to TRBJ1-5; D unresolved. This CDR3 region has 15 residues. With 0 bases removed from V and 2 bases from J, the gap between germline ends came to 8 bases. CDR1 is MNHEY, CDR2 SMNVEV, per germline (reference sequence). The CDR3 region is CASSLSNGRNQPQHF. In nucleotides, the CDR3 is TGTGCCAGCAGTTTATCTAACGGTCGCAATCAGCCCCAGCATTTT.

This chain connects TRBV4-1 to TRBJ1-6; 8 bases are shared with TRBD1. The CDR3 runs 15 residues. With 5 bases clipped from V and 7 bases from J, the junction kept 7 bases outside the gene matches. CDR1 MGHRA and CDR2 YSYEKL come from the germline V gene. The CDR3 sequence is CASSEWTGWNSPLHF. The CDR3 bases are TGCGCCAGCAGCGAGTGGACAGGGTGGAATTCACCCCTCCACTTT.

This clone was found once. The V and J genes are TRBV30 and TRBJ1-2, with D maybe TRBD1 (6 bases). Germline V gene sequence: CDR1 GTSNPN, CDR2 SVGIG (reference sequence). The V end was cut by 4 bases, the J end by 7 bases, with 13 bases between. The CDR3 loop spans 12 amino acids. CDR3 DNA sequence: TGTGCCTGGAACGGGGCCAGGGGTGGCTACACCTTC. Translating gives CAWNGARGGYTF.

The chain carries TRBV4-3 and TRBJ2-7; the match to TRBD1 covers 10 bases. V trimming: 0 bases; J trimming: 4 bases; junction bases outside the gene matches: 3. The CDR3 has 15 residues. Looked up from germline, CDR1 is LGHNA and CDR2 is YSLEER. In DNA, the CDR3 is TGCGCCAGCAGCCAAGATAGGACAGGGGGGTACGAGCAGTACTTC. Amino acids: CASSQDRTGGYEQYF.

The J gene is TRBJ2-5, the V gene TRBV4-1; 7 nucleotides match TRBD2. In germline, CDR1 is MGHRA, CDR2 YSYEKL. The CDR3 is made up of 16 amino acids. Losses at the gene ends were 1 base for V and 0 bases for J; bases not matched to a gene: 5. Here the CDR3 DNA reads TGCGCCAGCAGCCAAGCCCCGGGACTATACCAAGAGACCCAGTACTTC. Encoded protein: CASSQAPGLYQETQYF.

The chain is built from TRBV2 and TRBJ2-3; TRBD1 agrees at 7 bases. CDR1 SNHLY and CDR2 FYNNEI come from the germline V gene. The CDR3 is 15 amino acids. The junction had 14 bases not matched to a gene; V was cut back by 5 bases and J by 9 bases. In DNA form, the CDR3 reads TGTGCCAGCAGTCCCCGACAGGGAAAGAACGGCACGCAGTATTTT. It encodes CASSPRQGKNGTQYF.

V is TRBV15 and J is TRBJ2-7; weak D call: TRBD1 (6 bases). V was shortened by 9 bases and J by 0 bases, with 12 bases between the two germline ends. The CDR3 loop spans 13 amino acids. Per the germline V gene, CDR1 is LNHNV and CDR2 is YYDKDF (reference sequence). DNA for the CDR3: TGTGCCACATCCCAGGGGCACTCCTACGAGCAGTACTTC. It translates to CATSQGHSYEQYF. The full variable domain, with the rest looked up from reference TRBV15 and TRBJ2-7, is DAMVIQNPRYQVTQFGKPVTLSCSQTLNHNVMYWYQQKSSQAPKLLFHYYDKDFNNEADTPDNFQSRRPNTSFCFLDIRSPGLGDTAMYLCATSQGHSYEQYFGPGTRLTVT.

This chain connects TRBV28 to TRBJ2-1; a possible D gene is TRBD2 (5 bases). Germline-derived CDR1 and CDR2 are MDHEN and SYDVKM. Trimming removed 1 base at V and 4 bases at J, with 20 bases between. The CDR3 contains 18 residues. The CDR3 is CASSLYPLGSIGYNEQFF. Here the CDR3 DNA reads TGTGCCAGCAGTTTATACCCATTGGGGAGTATAGGATACAATGAGCAGTTCTTC.

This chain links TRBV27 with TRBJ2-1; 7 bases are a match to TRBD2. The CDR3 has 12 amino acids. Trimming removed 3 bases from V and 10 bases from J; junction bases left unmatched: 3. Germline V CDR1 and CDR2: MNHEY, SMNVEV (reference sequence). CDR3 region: CASSFSGIEQFF. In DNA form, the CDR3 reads TGTGCCAGCAGTTTCAGCGGGATAGAGCAGTTCTTC.

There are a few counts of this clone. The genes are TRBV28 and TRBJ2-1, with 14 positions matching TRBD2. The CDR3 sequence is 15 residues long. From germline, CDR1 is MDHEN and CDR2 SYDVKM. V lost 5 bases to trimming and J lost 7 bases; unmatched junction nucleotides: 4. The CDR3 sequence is CASSPRLAGGNEQFF. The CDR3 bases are TGTGCCAGCAGTCCCCGACTAGCGGGGGGGAATGAGCAGTTCTTC.

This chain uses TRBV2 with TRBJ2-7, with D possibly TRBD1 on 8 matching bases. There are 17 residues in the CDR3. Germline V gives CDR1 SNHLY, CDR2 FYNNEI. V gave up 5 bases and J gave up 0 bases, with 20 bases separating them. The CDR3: CASSSPGQGGGSYEQYF. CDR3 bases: TGTGCCAGCAGTTCCCCTGGACAGGGAGGGGGCTCCTACGAGCAGTACTTC.

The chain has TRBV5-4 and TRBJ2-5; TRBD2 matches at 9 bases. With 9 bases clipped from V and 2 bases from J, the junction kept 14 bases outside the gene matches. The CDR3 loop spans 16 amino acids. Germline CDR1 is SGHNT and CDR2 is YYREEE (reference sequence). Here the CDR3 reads CATKKGAGGYQETQYF. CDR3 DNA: TGTGCCACAAAGAAGGGAGCGGGAGGTTATCAAGAGACCCAGTACTTC.

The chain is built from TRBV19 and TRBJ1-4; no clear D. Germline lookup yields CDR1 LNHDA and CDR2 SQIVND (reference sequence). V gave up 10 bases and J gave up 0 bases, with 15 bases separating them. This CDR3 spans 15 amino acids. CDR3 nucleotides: TGTGCCACCTCACCCGACACCTCAACTAATGAAAAACTGTTTTTT. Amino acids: CATSPDTSTNEKLFF.

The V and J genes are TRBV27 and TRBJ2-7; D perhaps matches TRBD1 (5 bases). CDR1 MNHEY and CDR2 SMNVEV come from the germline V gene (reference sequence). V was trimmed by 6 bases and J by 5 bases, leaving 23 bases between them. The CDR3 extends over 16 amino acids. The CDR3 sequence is CASSRTPNPPSDEQYF. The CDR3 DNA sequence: TGTGCCAGCAGCCGGACACCTAATCCCCCTTCCGACGAGCAGTACTTC.

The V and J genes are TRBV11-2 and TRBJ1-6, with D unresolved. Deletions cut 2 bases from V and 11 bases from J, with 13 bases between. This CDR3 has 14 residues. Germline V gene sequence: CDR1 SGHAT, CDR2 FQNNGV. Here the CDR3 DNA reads TGTGCCAGCAGCTTAAACCTCGGGGTGGCACCCCTCCACTTT. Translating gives CASSLNLGVAPLHF.

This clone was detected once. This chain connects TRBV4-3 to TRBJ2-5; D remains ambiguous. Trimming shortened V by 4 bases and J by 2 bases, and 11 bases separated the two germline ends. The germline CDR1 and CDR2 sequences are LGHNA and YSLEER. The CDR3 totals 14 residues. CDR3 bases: TGCGCCAGCAGCCCGGCTGGGCAACAAGAGACCCAGTACTTC. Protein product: CASSPAGQQETQYF.

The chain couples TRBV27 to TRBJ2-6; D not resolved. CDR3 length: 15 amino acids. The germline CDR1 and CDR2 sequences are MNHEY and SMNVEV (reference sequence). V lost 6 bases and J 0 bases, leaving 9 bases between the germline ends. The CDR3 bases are TGTGCCAGCAGCATATACACCTCTGGGGCCAACGTCCTGACTTTC. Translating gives CASSIYTSGANVLTF.

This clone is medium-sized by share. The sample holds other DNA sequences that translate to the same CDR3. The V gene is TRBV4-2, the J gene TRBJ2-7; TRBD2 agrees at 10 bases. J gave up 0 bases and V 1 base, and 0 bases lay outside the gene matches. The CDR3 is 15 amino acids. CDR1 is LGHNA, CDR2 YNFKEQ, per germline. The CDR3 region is CASSQGLAGSYEQYF. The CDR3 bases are TGTGCCAGCAGCCAAGGACTAGCGGGCTCCTACGAGCAGTACTTC.

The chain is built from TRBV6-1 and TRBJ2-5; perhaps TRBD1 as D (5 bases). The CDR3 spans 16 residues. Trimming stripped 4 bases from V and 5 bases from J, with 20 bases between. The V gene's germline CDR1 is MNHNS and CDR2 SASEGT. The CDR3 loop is CASSAPLRVEWETQYF. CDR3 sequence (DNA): TGTGCCAGCAGTGCCCCACTCAGGGTGGAGTGGGAGACCCAGTACTTC.